This TCR beta chain was sequenced in a study of vaccination and CD4 T cells after COVID-19. For the study at large: Some control cultures received a CEFX pool, which served as the positive control. Others received an HIV-1 Nef pool or no peptide.

Cultured CD4+ T-cell DNA underwent Oncomine TCR Beta short-read sequencing. In this case, cultured CD4+ T cells provided the extracted genomic DNA. TCRdb analysed the PCR reads with MiXCR anew, one entry per CDR3 protein. The sample holds around 15,000 distinct CDR3 sequences, roughly 60% seen once. The J segment lost 0 bases and the V segment lost 2 bases, leaving 12 bases of the junction unmatched. In germline, CDR1 is LNHDA, CDR2 SQIVND (reference sequence). This CDR3 contains 18 residues. Concerning this clonotype: Its antigen is currently unknown.

Documented treatment: approximately nine-day PBMC culture with coronavirus spike peptide pools or control peptides (ViraFEST assay). Via ViraFEST, peptide pools expanded antigen-specific T cells before TCR sequencing. Alongside roughly 9.2 IU/ml IL-2 and roughly 10 ug/ml peptide pools, PBMCs were cultured at a few million per well. Sequenced material: CD4+ T cells from blood, cultured in vitro. V gene TRBV19 combines with J gene TRBJ1-1; TRBD1 aligns across 7 bases. The source is a human donor who had recovered from COVID-19. The CDR3 DNA sequence: TGTGCCAGTAGTATAAATAGACAGGGTGGTCTTCTGAACACTGAAGCTTTCTTT. It codes for CASSINRQGGLLNTEAFF.